Sequencing of this T cell receptor (beta chain) was carried out in a study of blood T cell repertoires in COVID-19. The J segment lost 1 base and the V segment lost 0 bases, leaving 0 bases of the junction unmatched. This CDR3 spans 16 amino acids. Germline V CDR1 and CDR2: SGHRS, YFSETQ. Method: immunoSEQ multiplex PCR; TCRdb's copy keeps in-frame clones and lacks some. The table shows more than 95,000 clones, with 81% occurring only once. This TCR derives from a young man with COVID-19, enrolled during active disease. This sequence joins TRBV5-1 and TRBJ2-3; 12 nucleotides line up with TRBD2. The material sequenced was peripheral blood. In DNA form, the CDR3 reads TGCGCCAGCAGCTTGGGGACTAGCGGGGGCACAGATACGCAGTATTTT. Amino acids: CASSLGTSGGTDTQYF.